One sample yielded the 12 T cell receptor beta chains listed below, sequenced in a study of T cell responses to AZD1222 COVID-19 vaccine. Produced via immunoSEQ multiplex PCR; TCRdb's table is partial and in-frame only. The data contain 120,000 to 150,000 clones, about 91% of them singletons. This specimen was peripheral blood, taken on day 0 of AZD1222 vaccination. All receptors derive from an adult in good health.

The chain couples TRBV12-3 or TRBV12-4 to TRBJ1-2; D is ambiguous. V dropped 5 bases and J dropped 3 bases, with 4 bases sitting between them. CDR3 length: 11 residues. CDR3 sequence: CASSHYYGYTF. Here the CDR3 DNA reads TGTGCCAGCAGTCACTACTATGGCTACACCTTC.

This clone was observed once. The gene calls are TRBV7-8 and TRBJ1-3; 8 nucleotides line up with TRBD1. This CDR3 is 14 amino acids long. Germline CDR1 reads SGHVS; CDR2 reads FQNEAQ. J was trimmed by 8 bases and V by 5 bases; bases with no gene match: 8. In DNA form, the CDR3 reads TGTGCCAGCAGCCTACAGGGGGGAAAAGACACCATATATTTT. Translation: CASSLQGGKDTIYF.

The rearrangement uses TRBV19 and TRBJ1-2; 9 bases are shared with TRBD1. Germline V gene lookup returns CDR1 LNHDA and CDR2 SQIVND (reference sequence). The CDR3 is made up of 12 amino acids. Trimming cost V 6 bases and J 7 bases; bases outside gene matches: 3. The CDR3 loop is CASRGQGGGYTF. CDR3 nucleotide sequence: TGTGCCAGTAGGGGACAGGGCGGTGGCTACACCTTC. Combining the CDR3 with reference TRBV19 and TRBJ1-2 gives the whole variable domain DGGITQSPKYLFRKEGQNVTLSCEQNLNHDAMYWYRQDPGQGLRLIYYSQIVNDFQKGDIAEGYSVSREKKESFPLTVTSAQKNPTAFYLCASRGQGGGYTFGSGTRLTVV.

This clone has only a few counts. The chain links TRBV4-3 to TRBJ2-7; 7 bases align to TRBD1. The V and J ends lost 4 bases and 3 bases, in that order; junction bases with no gene match: 6. Germline CDR1 is LGHNA and CDR2 is YSLEER. The CDR3 has 14 amino acids. Here the CDR3 reads CASSLRTGDYEQYF. CDR3 bases: TGCGCCAGCAGCCTTAGGACAGGCGACTACGAGCAGTACTTC.

This chain links TRBV24-1 with TRBJ2-1; 9 bases fit TRBD2. V was pared by 4 bases and J by 7 bases, with 4 bases of the junction left unmatched. The germline V gene encodes CDR1 KGHDR and CDR2 SFDVKD. The CDR3 has 14 amino acids. In DNA form, the CDR3 reads TGTGCCACCAGTGACTCTAGCGGGGTTAATGAGCAGTTCTTC. It translates to CATSDSSGVNEQFF.

The chain uses TRBV6-5 and TRBJ1-1; D is ambiguous. Trimming pared 5 bases from V and 4 bases from J, leaving 11 bases between. Germline lookup yields CDR1 MNHEY and CDR2 SVGAGI. The CDR3 covers 13 residues. The CDR3 is CASSKWVGTEAFF. CDR3 bases: TGTGCCAGCAGTAAATGGGTGGGCACTGAAGCTTTCTTT.

The chain carries TRBV11-2 and TRBJ2-5, with 12 bases that match TRBD2. Germline trimming cut 3 bases from V and 5 bases from J; bases unmatched to any gene: 7. The CDR3 totals 16 residues. CDR1 SGHAT and CDR2 FQNNGV come from the germline V gene. CDR3 DNA sequence: TGTGCCAGCAGCTTCGGGCTAGCGGGGGGGGCGGAGACCCAGTACTTC. Translation gives CASSFGLAGGAETQYF.

The V and J genes are TRBV6-5 and TRBJ1-2; maybe TRBD1 (6 bases). The germline V and J ends were trimmed by 4 bases and 11 bases, with 14 bases remaining between them. Per the germline V gene, CDR1 is MNHEY and CDR2 is SVGAGI. The CDR3 consists of 12 residues. CDR3 region: CASSSRDIRYTF. The CDR3 bases are TGTGCCAGCAGTTCCAGGGACATTCGGTACACCTTC.

This chain uses TRBV11-2 with TRBJ2-2; perhaps TRBD2 as D (6 bases). The CDR3 is 16 residues long. Germline loops: CDR1 SGHAT, CDR2 FQNNGV. V gave up 5 bases and J gave up 1 base, with 14 bases separating them. In nucleotides, the CDR3 is TGTGCCAGCAGCCCTCTCCCCGGGGGGAACACCGGGGAGCTGTTTTTT. Translated: CASSPLPGGNTGELFF.

The chain couples TRBV9 to TRBJ1-6; maybe TRBD1 (6 bases). V dropped 3 bases and J dropped 8 bases, with 18 bases sitting between them. The CDR3 has 16 residues. The germline CDR1 and CDR2 sequences are SGDLS and YYNGEE. The DNA of the CDR3 is TGTGCCAGCAGCGCCTGGTTGGGCAGGGGAGATTCACCCCTCCACTTT. It is translated as CASSAWLGRGDSPLHF.

The gene calls are TRBV27 and TRBJ2-7; TRBD1 aligns across 12 bases. After removal of 4 bases from V and 7 bases from J, the junction contained 5 bases not matched to a gene. The CDR3 consists of 14 residues. Germline V gene data show CDR1 as MNHEY and CDR2 as SMNVEV (reference sequence). CDR3: CASSWGQGAAEQYF. The CDR3 coding sequence is TGTGCCAGCAGTTGGGGACAGGGGGCGGCGGAGCAGTACTTC.

The chain couples TRBV9 to TRBJ2-2; D is ambiguous. The germline V and J ends were trimmed by 4 bases and 5 bases, with 24 bases remaining between them. This CDR3 contains 18 residues. Germline CDR1 SGDLS, CDR2 YYNGEE. Written as DNA, the CDR3 is TGTGCCAGCAGCACCTCGACGGCCACAATCGAATTAACCGGGGAGCTGTTTTTT. Its translation: CASSTSTATIELTGELFF.